This TCR beta chain was documented in a study of blood T cell repertoires in COVID-19. Looking at the study overall: COVID-19 samples collected from the United States, Italy and Spain covered acute and convalescent phases.

Germline lookup yields CDR1 LNHDA and CDR2 SQIVND (reference sequence). The CDR3 loop spans 17 amino acids. V was clipped by 3 bases and J by 4 bases; unmatched bases: 12. Repertoires were generated with immunoSEQ multiplex PCR, while TCRdb's copy carries only in-frame clones and drops some. The repertoire holds 200,000 to 250,000 clones, 82% seen once, with about 3.4% in the top ten. Allocation to cohorts depended on clinical history reported by the participants. This receptor was identified in an older woman who had recovered from COVID-19. Input material: PBMCs or T cells enriched from blood (not recorded which). The rearrangement links TRBV19 to TRBJ2-7, with TRBD2 matching 10 bases. The CDR3 DNA reads TGTGCCAGTAGTATTATCCCGGGAGCGGGGGGGCCATACGAGCAGTACTTC. Residues: CASSIIPGAGGPYEQYF.